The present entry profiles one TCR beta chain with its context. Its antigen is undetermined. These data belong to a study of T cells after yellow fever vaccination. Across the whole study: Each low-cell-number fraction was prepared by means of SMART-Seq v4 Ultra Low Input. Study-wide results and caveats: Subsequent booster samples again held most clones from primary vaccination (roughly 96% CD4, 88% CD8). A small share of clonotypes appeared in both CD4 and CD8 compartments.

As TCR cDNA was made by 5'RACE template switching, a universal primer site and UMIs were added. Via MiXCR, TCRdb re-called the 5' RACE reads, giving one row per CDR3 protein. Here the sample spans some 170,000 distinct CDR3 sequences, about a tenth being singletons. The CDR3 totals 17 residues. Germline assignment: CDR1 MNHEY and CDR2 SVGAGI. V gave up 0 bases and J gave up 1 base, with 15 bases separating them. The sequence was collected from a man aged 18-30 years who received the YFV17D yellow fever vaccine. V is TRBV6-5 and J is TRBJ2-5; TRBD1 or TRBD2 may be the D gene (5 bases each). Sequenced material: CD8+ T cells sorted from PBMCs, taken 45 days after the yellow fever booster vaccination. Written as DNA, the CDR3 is TGTGCCAGCAGTTACTCCCCCCAGGGACCAATCCAAGAGACCCAGTACTTC. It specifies CASSYSPQGPIQETQYF.